These T cell receptor beta chains were read from a single sample in a study of STAT5B mutations in CD4+ large granular lymphocyte leukemia. The table came from immunoSEQ multiplex PCR; TCRdb's copy has only in-frame clones and leaves some out. The repertoire holds under 50,000 clones, with roughly four fifths as singletons. The sequencing input was CD4+ T cells from blood buffy coats. The receptors stem from a human donor in good health. Each CDR3 is given with its conserved first and last residue. D genes are given only for firm matches. Only some rows state a clone size, as once, few, many or a class for expanded clones.

TGCGCCAGCAGTGAGTCGAGGACCGGGGAGCTGTTTTTT | CASSESRTGELFF | NA | TRBJ2-2 | TRBV10-1 | NA
TGTGCCAGCTCACCACAATGGACAGGGGAGGGTGAGCAGTTCTTC | CASSPQWTGEGEQFF | TRBD1 | TRBJ2-1 | TRBV18 | NA
TGTGCCAGCAGCATCTCCTACGAGCAGTACTTC | CASSISYEQYF | NA | TRBJ2-7 | TRBV5-6 | NA
TGTGCCAGCTCACGACAGGGCTTCGATCAGCCCCAGCATTTT | CASSRQGFDQPQHF | TRBD1 | TRBJ1-5 | TRBV18 | NA
TGTGCCAGCAGCCTGCGGACAGGGGACAATGAGCAGTTCTTC | CASSLRTGDNEQFF | TRBD1 | TRBJ2-1 | TRBV4-2 | NA
TGTGCCAGCAGCCCCACAGGGGTAAACACCATATATTTT | CASSPTGVNTIYF | TRBD1 | TRBJ1-3 | TRBV11-2 | NA
TGTGCCAGCAGCCCGGGAGGGTATTCACCCCTCCACTTT | CASSPGGYSPLHF | NA | TRBJ1-6 | TRBV7-3 | NA
TGTGCCAGTACCGAGAACACCCAGGGGGCTTTTGGAAACACCATATATTTT | CASTENTQGAFGNTIYF | TRBD1 | TRBJ1-3 | TRBV19 | NA
TGTGCCAGCAGCTCCGGGACAGGGCAAGCCGGGGAGCTGTTTTTT | CASSSGTGQAGELFF | TRBD1 | TRBJ2-2 | TRBV5-6 | NA
TGCGCCAGCAGCTTTTCTTGGGGGGAGACCCAGTACTTC | CASSFSWGETQYF | NA | TRBJ2-5 | TRBV5-1 | NA
TGTGCCAGCAGCTTTATTGTAGGACAGTTCGACTCTGGAAACACCATATATTTT | CASSFIVGQFDSGNTIYF | NA | TRBJ1-3 | TRBV5-6 | NA
TGTGCCAGTAGACTAGCGGGGGGGAGCAACGAGCAGTACTTC | CASRLAGGSNEQYF | TRBD2 | TRBJ2-7 | TRBV19 | NA
TGTGCCAGCAGTGAAGTCTGGAGCACAGATACGCAGTATTTT | CASSEVWSTDTQYF | NA | TRBJ2-3 | TRBV6-1 | NA
TGCGCCAGCAGTGATATGCGTACCGAGCAGTACTTC | CASSDMRTEQYF | NA | TRBJ2-7 | TRBV10-1 | NA
TGCAGCGCCCTACGACAGGGTGGGGGATATGGCTACACCTTC | CSALRQGGGYGYTF | TRBD1 | TRBJ1-2 | TRBV29-1 | once
TGTGCCAGCAGCCAAGAGGGAATCATGAACACTGAAGCTTTCTTT | CASSQEGIMNTEAFF | NA | TRBJ1-1 | TRBV4-2 | NA
TGTGCCAGCAGCTTAGCTGTCGGGGGCTCGAAACTGTTTTTT | CASSLAVGGSKLFF | NA | TRBJ1-4 | TRBV11-3 | NA
TGTGCCAGCAGTATGGGGCAAAAGAACACTGAAGCTTTCTTT | CASSMGQKNTEAFF | NA | TRBJ1-1 | TRBV25-1 | NA
TGTGCTAGTGGTTCGGGGACAGCGCAAGAGACCCAGTACTTC | CASGSGTAQETQYF | TRBD1 | TRBJ2-5 | TRBV12-5 | NA
TGTGCCAGCAGCGCGCGGGGGGCGCAGAAAGATACGCAGTATTTT | CASSARGAQKDTQYF | TRBD2 | TRBJ2-3 | TRBV9 | NA
TGTGCCAGCAGTCCTACGACAGGACCTAATGAAAAACTGTTTTTT | CASSPTTGPNEKLFF | NA | TRBJ1-4 | TRBV28 | NA
TGTGCCAGCAGCTTGTGGGGACTCATGAACACTGAAGCTTTCTTT | CASSLWGLMNTEAFF | NA | TRBJ1-1 | TRBV5-4 | NA
TGCGCCAGCAGCCCCGGGACTAGCGGGTTCTGGGGGGCCAAAAACATTCAGTACTTC | CASSPGTSGFWGAKNIQYF | TRBD2 | TRBJ2-4 | TRBV5-1 | NA
TGTGCCAGCAGTTCGAACAGGGATTTTGGCTACACCTTC | CASSSNRDFGYTF | NA | TRBJ1-2 | TRBV6-5 | NA
TGTGCCAGCAGCTCCGGACAGGTCCAGTACTTC | CASSSGQVQYF | TRBD1 | TRBJ2-5 | TRBV7-2 | NA
TGCGCCAGCAGCCAAGGCGGGGGGGCCGATCAGCCCCAGCATTTT | CASSQGGGADQPQHF | NA | TRBJ1-5 | TRBV4-1 | NA
TGTGCCAGTAGTCCTAACACAGGGCACACTGAAGCTTTCTTT | CASSPNTGHTEAFF | NA | TRBJ1-1 | TRBV19 | few
TGTGCCAGCAGTAGCACAGATACGCAGTATTTT | CASSSTDTQYF | NA | TRBJ2-3 | TRBV7-9 | NA
TGTGCCAGCAGCTACGGGACAGGGCTAACCTACGAGCAGTACTTC | CASSYGTGLTYEQYF | TRBD1 | TRBJ2-7 | TRBV5-5 | NA
TGTGCCAGCAGCCAAGCCACGGGACAGGTTTCGGGGTACGAGCAGTACTTC | CASSQATGQVSGYEQYF | TRBD1 | TRBJ2-7 | TRBV4-2 | NA
TGTGCCAGCAGCGCATACAGGGGAGGGCAAGAGACCCAGTACTTC | CASSAYRGGQETQYF | NA | TRBJ2-5 | TRBV7-9 | NA
TGCGCCAGCAGCTTGGTCGGGGAAGAGACCCAGTACTTC | CASSLVGEETQYF | NA | TRBJ2-5 | TRBV5-1 | NA
TGTGCCAGCAGCCTCCTTGCCGCCTCCTACGAGCAGTACTTC | CASSLLAASYEQYF | NA | TRBJ2-7 | TRBV11-2 | NA
TGTGCCAGCTTTTGGATAGAGACCCAGTACTTC | CASFWIETQYF | NA | TRBJ2-5 | TRBV2 | once
TGTGCCAGCAGTGACACTAGCGGGGGGGCAGATACGCAGTATTTT | CASSDTSGGADTQYF | TRBD2 | TRBJ2-3 | TRBV6-4 | NA
TGTGCCAGTAGTATTTCCGGACTAGCCCTCTGGGAGACCCAGTACTTC | CASSISGLALWETQYF | TRBD2 | TRBJ2-5 | TRBV19 | NA
TGTGCCAGCAGTTTAAGATCGAGGGGGACAACTAATGAAAAACTGTTTTTT | CASSLRSRGTTNEKLFF | NA | TRBJ1-4 | TRBV28 | NA
TGTGCCAGCTCACCGGTACCTAGCTACGAGCAGTACTTC | CASSPVPSYEQYF | NA | TRBJ2-7 | TRBV18 | NA
TGTGCCAGCAGCTTGAAAACAAAGAATTCACCCCTCCACTTT | CASSLKTKNSPLHF | NA | TRBJ1-6 | TRBV5-6 | few
TGTGCCAGCAGTTTATCGTACGAATATAACTATGGCTACACCTTC | CASSLSYEYNYGYTF | NA | TRBJ1-2 | TRBV27 | NA
TGCGCCAGCAGCTTGCTCGGCGGGGCCGACACAGATACGCAGTATTTT | CASSLLGGADTDTQYF | NA | TRBJ2-3 | TRBV5-1 | once
TGTGCCAGCAGCCGGACTAGCGGGATTGACAATGAGCAGTTCTTC | CASSRTSGIDNEQFF | TRBD2 | TRBJ2-1 | TRBV11-3 | NA
TGTGCCAGCAGCTTGGCGTACACTGAAGCTTTCTTT | CASSLAYTEAFF | NA | TRBJ1-1 | TRBV5-5 | NA
TGTGCCTGGAGCCACCGACAGGCTAGCACAGATACGCAGTATTTT | CAWSHRQASTDTQYF | NA | TRBJ2-3 | TRBV30 | NA
TGTGCCAGCTCAACGGGGGCATACTATGGCTACACCTTC | CASSTGAYYGYTF | NA | TRBJ1-2 | TRBV18 | NA
TGTGCCAGCAGCGACAGGGTGGTAGATACGCAGTATTTT | CASSDRVVDTQYF | TRBD1 | TRBJ2-3 | TRBV14 | NA
TGTGCTACCGGTCTGAACACTGAAGCTTTCTTT | CATGLNTEAFF | NA | TRBJ1-1 | TRBV12-5 | once
TGTGCCAGCAGCGGGACAGCCCTGGCCCAGCCCCAGCATTTT | CASSGTALAQPQHF | TRBD1 | TRBJ1-5 | TRBV6-5 | NA
TGTGCCAGCAGATTTGGACTGCACACTGAAGCTTTCTTT | CASRFGLHTEAFF | NA | TRBJ1-1 | TRBV5-6 | once